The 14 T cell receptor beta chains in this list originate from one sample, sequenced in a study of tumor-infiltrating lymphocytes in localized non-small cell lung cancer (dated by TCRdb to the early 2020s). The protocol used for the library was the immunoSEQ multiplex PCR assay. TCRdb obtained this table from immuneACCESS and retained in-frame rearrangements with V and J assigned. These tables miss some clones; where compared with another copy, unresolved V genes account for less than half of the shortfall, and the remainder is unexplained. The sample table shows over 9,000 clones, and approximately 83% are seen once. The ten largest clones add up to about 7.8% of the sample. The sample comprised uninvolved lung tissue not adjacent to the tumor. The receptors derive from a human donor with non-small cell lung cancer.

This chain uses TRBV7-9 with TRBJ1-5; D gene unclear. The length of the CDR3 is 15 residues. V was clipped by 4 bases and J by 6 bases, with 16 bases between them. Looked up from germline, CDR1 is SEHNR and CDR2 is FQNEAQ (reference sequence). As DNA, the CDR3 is TGTGCCAGCAGCTCATCGGGTTTGGCGTTTCAGCCCCAGCATTTT. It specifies CASSSSGLAFQPQHF.

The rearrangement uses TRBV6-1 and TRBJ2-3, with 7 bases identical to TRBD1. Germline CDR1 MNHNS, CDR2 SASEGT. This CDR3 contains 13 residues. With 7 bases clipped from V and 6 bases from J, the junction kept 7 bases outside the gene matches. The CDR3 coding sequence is TGTGCCAGCACCATACAGGGGATCGATACGCAGTATTTT. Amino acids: CASTIQGIDTQYF.

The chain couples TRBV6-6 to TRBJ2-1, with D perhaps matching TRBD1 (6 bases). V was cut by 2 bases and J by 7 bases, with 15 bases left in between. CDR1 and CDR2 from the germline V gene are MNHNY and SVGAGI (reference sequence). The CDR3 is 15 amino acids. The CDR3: CASSYRDINLNEQFF. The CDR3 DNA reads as TGTGCCAGCAGTTACCGGGACATCAACCTAAATGAGCAGTTCTTC.

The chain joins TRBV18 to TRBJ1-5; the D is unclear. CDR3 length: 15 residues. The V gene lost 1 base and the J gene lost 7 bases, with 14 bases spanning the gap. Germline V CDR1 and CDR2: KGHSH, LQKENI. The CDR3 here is CASSPQKGLVQPQHF. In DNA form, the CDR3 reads TGTGCCAGCTCACCACAAAAAGGGCTTGTGCAGCCCCAGCATTTT. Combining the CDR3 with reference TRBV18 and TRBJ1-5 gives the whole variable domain NAGVMQNPRHLVRRRGQEARLRCSPMKGHSHVYWYRQLPEEGLKFMVYLQKENIIDESGMPKERFSAEFPKEGPSILRIQQVVRGDSAAYFCASSPQKGLVQPQHFGDGTRLSIL.

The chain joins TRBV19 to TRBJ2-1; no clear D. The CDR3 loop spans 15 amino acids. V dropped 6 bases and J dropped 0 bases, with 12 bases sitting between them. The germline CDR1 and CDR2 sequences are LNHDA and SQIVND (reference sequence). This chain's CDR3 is CASRNYMSSYNEQFF. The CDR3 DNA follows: TGTGCCAGTAGAAACTACATGAGCTCCTACAATGAGCAGTTCTTC. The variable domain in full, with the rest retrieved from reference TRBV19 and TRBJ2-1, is DGGITQSPKYLFRKEGQNVTLSCEQNLNHDAMYWYRQDPGQGLRLIYYSQIVNDFQKGDIAEGYSVSREKKESFPLTVTSAQKNPTAFYLCASRNYMSSYNEQFFGPGTRLTVL.

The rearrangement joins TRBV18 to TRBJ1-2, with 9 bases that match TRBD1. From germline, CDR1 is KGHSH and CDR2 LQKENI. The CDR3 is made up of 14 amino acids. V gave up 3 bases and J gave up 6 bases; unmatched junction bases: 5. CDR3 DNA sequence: TGTGCCAGCTCACCTAATCGACAGGGGGATGGCTACACCTTC. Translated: CASSPNRQGDGYTF.

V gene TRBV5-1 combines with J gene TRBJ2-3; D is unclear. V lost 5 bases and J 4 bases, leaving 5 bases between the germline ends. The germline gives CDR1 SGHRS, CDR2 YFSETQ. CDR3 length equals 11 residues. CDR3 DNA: TGCGCCAGCAGTAGGGCAGATACGCAGTATTTT. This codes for CASSRADTQYF. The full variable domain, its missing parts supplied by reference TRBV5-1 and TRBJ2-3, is KAGVTQTPRYLIKTRGQQVTLSCSPISGHRSVSWYQQTPGQGLQFLFEYFSETQRNKGNFPGRFSGRQFSNSRSEMNVSTLELGDSALYLCASSRADTQYFGPGTRLTVL.

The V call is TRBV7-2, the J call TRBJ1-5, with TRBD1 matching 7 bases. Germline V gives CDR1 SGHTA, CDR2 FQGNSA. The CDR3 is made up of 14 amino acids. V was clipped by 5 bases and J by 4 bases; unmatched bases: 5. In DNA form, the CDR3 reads TGTGCCAGCAGCGGGGTGACAGGGAATCAGCCCCAGCATTTT. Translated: CASSGVTGNQPQHF.

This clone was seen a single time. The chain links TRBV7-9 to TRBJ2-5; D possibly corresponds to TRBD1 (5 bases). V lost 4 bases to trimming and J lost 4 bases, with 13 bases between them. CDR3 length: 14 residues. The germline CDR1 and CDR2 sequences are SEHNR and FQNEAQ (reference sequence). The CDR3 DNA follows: TGTGCCAGCAGCTCGTATCAGGGCCCAGAGACCCAGTACTTC. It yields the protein CASSSYQGPETQYF.

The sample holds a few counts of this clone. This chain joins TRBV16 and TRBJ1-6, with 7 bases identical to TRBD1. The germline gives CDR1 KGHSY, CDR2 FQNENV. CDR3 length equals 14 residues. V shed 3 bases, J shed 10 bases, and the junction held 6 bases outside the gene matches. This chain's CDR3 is CASSHRQGVSPLHF. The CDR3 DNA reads TGTGCCAGCAGCCACCGACAGGGAGTCTCACCCCTCCACTTT. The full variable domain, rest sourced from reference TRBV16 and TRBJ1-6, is GEEVAQTPKHLVRGEGQKAKLYCAPIKGHSYVFWYQQVLKNEFKFLISFQNENVFDETGMPKERFSAKCLPNSPCSLEIQATKLEDSAVYFCASSHRQGVSPLHFGNGTRLTVT.

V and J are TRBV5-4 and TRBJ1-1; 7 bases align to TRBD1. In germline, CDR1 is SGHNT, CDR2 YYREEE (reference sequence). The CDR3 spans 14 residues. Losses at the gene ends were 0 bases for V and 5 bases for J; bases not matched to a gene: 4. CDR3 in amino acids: CASSLAAGGTEAFF. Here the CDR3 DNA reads TGTGCCAGCAGCTTGGCTGCAGGGGGAACTGAAGCTTTCTTT.

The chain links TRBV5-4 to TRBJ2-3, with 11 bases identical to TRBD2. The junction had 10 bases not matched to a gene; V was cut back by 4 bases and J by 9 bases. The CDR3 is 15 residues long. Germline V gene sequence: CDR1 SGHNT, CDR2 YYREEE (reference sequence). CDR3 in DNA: TGTGCCAGCAGCCCCGGACTAGCGGGCACGATAACGCAGTATTTT. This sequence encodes CASSPGLAGTITQYF.

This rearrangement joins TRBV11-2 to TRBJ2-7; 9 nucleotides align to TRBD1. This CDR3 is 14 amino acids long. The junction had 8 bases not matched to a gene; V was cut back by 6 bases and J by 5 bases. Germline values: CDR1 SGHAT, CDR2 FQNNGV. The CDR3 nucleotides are TGTGCCAGCAGGTTACAGGGGGCGCCTGACGAGCAGTACTTC. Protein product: CASRLQGAPDEQYF.

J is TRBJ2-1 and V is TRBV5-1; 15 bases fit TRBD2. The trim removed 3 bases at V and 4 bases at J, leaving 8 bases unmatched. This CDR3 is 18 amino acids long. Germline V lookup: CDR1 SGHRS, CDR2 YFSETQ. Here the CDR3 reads CASSSGTSGGSQYNEQFF. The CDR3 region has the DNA TGCGCCAGCAGCTCCGGGACTAGCGGGGGGTCCCAATACAATGAGCAGTTCTTC.